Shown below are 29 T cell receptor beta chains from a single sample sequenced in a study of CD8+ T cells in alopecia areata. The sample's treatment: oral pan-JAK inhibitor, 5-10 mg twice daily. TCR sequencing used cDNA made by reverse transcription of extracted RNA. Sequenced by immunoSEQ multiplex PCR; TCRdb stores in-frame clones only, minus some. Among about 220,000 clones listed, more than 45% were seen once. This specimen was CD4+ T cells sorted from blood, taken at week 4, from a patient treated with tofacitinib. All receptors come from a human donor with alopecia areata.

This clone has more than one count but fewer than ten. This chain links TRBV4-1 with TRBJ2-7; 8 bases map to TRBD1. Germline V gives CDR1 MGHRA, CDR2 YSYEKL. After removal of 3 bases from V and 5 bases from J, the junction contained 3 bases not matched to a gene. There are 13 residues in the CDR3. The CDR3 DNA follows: TGCGCCAGCAGCCACCAGGACAGGGACGAGCAGTACTTC. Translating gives CASSHQDRDEQYF.

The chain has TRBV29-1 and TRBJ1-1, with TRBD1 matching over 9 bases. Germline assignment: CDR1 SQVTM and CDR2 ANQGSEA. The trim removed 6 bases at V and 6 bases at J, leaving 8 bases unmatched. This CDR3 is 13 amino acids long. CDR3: CSVRQGGLAEAFF. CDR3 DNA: TGCAGCGTACGACAGGGGGGTTTGGCTGAAGCTTTCTTT.

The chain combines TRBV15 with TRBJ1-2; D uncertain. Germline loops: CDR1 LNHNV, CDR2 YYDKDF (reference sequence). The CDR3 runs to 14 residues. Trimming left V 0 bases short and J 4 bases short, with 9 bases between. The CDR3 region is CATSRDAGSYGYTF. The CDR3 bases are TGTGCCACCAGCAGAGATGCGGGCTCCTATGGCTACACCTTC.

The CDR3 is CASSPGTGGRDEQYF. Here the CDR3 DNA reads TGTGCCAGCAGCCCAGGGACAGGGGGTCGGGACGAGCAGTACTTC. This chain joins TRBV11-2 and TRBJ2-7; 11 nucleotides align to TRBD1. The CDR3 consists of 15 residues. With 5 bases clipped from V and 5 bases from J, the junction kept 8 bases outside the gene matches. Germline CDR1 is SGHAT and CDR2 is FQNNGV.

The DNA of the CDR3 is TGTGCCAGCAGCCCGGACAGGGCTTACGAGCAGTACTTC. It is translated as CASSPDRAYEQYF. This chain joins TRBV11-2 and TRBJ2-7, with 8 bases fitting TRBD1. The V segment lost 5 bases and the J segment 4 bases; nucleotides outside the gene matches: 4. Looked up from germline, CDR1 is SGHAT and CDR2 is FQNNGV. This CDR3 has 13 residues.

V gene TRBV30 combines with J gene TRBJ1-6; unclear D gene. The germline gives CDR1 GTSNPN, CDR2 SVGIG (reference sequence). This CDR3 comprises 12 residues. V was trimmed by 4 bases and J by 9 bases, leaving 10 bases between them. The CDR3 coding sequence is TGTGCCTGGAATAAAGGGAGTTCACCCCTCCACTTT. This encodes CAWNKGSSPLHF.

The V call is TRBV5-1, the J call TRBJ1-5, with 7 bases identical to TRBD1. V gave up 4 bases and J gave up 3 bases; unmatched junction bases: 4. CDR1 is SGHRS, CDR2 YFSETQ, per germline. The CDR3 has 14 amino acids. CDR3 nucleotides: TGCGCCAGCAGCCCTGGACAGGACAATCAGCCCCAGCATTTT. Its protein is CASSPGQDNQPQHF.

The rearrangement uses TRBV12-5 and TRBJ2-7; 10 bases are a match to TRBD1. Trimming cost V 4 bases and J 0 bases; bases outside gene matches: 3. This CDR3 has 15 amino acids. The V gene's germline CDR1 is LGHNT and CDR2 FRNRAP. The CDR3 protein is CASGSGQGSSYEQYF. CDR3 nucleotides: TGTGCTAGTGGTTCGGGACAGGGGAGCTCCTACGAGCAGTACTTC.

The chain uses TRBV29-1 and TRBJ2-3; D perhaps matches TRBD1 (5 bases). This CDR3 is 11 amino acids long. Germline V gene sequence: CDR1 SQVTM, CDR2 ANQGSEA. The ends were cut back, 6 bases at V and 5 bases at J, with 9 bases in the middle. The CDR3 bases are TGCAGCGTACCCACAGGAGATACGCAGTATTTT. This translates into CSVPTGDTQYF.

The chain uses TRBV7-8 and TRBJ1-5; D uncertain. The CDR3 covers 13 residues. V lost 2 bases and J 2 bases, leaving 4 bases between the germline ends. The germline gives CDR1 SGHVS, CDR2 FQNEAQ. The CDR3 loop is CASSLSGNQPQHF. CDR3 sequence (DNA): TGTGCCAGCAGCTTATCGGGCAATCAGCCCCAGCATTTT. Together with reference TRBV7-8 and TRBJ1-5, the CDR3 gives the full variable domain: GAGVSQSPRYKVAKRGQDVALRCDPISGHVSLFWYQQALGQGPEFLTYFQNEAQLDKSGLPSDRFFAERPEGSVSTLKIQRTQQEDSAVYLCASSLSGNQPQHFGDGTRLSIL.

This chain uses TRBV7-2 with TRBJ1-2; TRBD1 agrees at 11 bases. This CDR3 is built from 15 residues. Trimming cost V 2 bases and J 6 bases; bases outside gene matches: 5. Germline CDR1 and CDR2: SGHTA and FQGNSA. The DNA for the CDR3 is TGTGCCAGCAGCTTAATGGACAGGGGGCTGAATGGCTACACCTTC. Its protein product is CASSLMDRGLNGYTF.

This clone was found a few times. The CDR3 sequence is CSYYGGTNSYEQYF. Here the CDR3 DNA reads TGCAGCTACTATGGCGGGACAAACTCCTACGAGCAGTACTTC. The chain has TRBV29-1 and TRBJ2-7; D is tentatively TRBD1 or TRBD2 (6 bases each). Germline V gene sequence: CDR1 SQVTM, CDR2 ANQGSEA. Trimming removed 8 bases at V and 0 bases at J, with 17 bases between. This CDR3 is 14 amino acids long.

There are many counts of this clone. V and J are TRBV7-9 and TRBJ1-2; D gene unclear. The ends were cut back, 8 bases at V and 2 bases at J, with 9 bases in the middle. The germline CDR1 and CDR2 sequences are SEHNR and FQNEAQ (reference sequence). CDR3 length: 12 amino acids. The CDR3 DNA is TGTGCCAGCTCGACCGAAAACTATGGCTACACCTTC. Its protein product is CASSTENYGYTF. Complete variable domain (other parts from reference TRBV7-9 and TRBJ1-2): DTGVSQNPRHKITKRGQNVTFRCDPISEHNRLYWYRQTLGQGPEFLTYFQNEAQLEKSRLLSDRFSAERPKGSFSTLEIQRTEQGDSAMYLCASSTENYGYTFGSGTRLTVV.

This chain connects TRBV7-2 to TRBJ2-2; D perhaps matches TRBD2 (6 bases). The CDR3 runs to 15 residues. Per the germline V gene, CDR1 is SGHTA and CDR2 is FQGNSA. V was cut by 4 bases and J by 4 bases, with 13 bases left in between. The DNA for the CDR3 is TGTGCCAGCAGCTCCACCGGGACTGTCACCGGGGAGCTGTTTTTT. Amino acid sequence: CASSSTGTVTGELFF.

CDR3 sequence (DNA): TGTGCCAGCAGTTACCCGGGGGGAACTGAAGCTTTCTTT. Residues: CASSYPGGTEAFF. The chain employs TRBV6-5 and TRBJ1-1, with a possible D match to TRBD1 (5 bases). Trimming took off 2 bases at V and 5 bases at J, with 9 bases between the two ends. Germline lookup yields CDR1 MNHEY and CDR2 SVGAGI. This CDR3 has 13 residues.

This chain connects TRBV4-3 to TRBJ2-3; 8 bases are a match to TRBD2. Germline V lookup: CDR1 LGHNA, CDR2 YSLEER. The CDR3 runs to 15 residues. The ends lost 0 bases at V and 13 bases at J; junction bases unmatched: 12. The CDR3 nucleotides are TGCGCCAGCAGCCAAGATCGAGCGGGGGCGGGGTTTGAGTATTTT. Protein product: CASSQDRAGAGFEYF.

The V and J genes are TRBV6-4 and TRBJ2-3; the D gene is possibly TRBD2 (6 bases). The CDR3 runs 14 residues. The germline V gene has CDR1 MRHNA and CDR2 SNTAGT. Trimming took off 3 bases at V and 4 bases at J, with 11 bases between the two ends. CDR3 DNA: TGTGCCAGCAGTGAGGCTGGGGGGTCAGATACGCAGTATTTT. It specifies CASSEAGGSDTQYF.

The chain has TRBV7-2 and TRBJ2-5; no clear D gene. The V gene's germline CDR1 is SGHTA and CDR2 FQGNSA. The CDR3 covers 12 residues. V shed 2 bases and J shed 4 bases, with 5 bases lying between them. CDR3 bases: TGTGCCAGCAGCTTAATGGGAGAGACCCAGTACTTC. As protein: CASSLMGETQYF. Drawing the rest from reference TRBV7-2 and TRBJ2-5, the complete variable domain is GAGVSQSPSNKVTEKGKDVELRCDPISGHTALYWYRQSLGQGLEFLIYFQGNSAPDKSGLPSDRFSAERTGGSVSTLTIQRTQQEDSAVYLCASSLMGETQYFGPGTRLLVL.

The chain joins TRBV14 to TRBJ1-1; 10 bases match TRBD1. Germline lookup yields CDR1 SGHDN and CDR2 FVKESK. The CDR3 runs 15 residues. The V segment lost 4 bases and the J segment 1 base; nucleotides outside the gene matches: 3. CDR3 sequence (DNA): TGTGCCAGCAGCCTGACAGGGGGCGCGAACACTGAAGCTTTCTTT. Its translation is CASSLTGGANTEAFF. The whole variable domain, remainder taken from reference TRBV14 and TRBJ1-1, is EAGVTQFPSHSVIEKGQTVTLRCDPISGHDNLYWYRRVMGKEIKFLLHFVKESKQDESGMPNNRFLAERTGGTYSTLKVQPAELEDSGVYFCASSLTGGANTEAFFGQGTRLTVV.

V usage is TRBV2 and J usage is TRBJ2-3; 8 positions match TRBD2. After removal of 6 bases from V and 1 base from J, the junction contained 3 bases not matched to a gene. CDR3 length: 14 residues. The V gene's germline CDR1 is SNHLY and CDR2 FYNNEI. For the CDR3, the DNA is TGTGCCAGCAGACAAGCGGGGGGCACAGATACGCAGTATTTT. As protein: CASRQAGGTDTQYF.

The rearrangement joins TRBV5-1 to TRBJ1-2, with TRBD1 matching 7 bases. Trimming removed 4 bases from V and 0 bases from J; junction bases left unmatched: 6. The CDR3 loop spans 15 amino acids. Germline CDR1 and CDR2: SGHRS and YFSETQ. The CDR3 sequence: CASSLGQAANYGYTF. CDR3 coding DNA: TGCGCCAGCAGCCTAGGACAGGCCGCTAACTATGGCTACACCTTC.

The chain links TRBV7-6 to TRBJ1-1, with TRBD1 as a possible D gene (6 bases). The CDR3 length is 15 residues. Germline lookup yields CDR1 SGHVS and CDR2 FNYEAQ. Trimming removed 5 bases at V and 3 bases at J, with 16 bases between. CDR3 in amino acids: CASSPQTGGYTEAFF. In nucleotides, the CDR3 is TGTGCCAGCAGCCCACAGACAGGAGGGTACACTGAAGCTTTCTTT.

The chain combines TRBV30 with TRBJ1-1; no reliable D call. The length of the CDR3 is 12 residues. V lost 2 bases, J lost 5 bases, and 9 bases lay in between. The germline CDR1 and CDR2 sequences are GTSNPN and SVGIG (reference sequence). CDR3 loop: CAWSSWGTEAFF. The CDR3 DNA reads TGTGCCTGGAGTTCCTGGGGAACTGAAGCTTTCTTT.

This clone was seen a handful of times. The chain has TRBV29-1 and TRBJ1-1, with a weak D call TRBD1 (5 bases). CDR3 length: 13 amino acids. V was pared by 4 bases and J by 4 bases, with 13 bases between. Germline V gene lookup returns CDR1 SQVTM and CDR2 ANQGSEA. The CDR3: CSVGEGLVTEAFF. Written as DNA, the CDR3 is TGCAGCGTTGGGGAGGGGCTTGTCACTGAAGCTTTCTTT.

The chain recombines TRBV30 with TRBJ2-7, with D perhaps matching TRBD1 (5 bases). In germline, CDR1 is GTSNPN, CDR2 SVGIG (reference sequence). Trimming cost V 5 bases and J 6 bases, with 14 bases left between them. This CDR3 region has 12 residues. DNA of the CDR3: TGTGCCTGGGGAAACAGGCGCAGCGAGCAGTACTTC. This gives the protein CAWGNRRSEQYF.

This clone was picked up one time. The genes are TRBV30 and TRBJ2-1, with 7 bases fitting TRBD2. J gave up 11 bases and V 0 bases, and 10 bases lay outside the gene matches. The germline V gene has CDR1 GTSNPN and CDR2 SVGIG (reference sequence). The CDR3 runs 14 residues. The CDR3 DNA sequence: TGTGCCTGGAGTGTGGGGGGGACGGCGGGAAAGCAGTTCTTC. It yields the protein CAWSVGGTAGKQFF.

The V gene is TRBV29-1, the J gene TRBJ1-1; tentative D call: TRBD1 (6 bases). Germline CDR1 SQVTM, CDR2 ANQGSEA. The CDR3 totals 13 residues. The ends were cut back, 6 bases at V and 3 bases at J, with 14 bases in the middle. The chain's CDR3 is CSVQGRQHTEAFF. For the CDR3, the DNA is TGCAGCGTCCAGGGGCGTCAGCACACTGAAGCTTTCTTT.

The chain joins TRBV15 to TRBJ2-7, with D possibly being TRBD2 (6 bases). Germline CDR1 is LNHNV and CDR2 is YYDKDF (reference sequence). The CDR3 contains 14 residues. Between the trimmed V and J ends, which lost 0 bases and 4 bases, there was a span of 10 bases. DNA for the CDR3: TGTGCCACCAGCAGAGATCATGGAGGGTACGAGCAGTACTTC. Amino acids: CATSRDHGGYEQYF.

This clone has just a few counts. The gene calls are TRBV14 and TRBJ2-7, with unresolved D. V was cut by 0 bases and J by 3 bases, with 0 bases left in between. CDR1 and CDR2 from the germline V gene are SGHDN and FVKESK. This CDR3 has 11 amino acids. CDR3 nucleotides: TGTGCCAGCAGCCAAGACTACGAGCAGTACTTC. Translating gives CASSQDYEQYF.